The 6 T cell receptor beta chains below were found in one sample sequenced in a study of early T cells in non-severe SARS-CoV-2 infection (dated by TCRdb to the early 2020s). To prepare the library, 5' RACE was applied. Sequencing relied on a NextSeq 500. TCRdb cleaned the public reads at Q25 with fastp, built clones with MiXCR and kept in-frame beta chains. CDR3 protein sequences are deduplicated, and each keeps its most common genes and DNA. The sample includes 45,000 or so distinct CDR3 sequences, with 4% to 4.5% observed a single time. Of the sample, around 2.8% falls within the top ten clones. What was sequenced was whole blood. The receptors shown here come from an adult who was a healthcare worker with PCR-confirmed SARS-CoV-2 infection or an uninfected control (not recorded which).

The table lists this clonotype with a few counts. The CDR3 region is CSVPPTLNTEAFF. CDR3 coding DNA: TGCAGCGTCCCCCCCACTCTGAACACTGAAGCTTTCTTT. The chain couples TRBV29-1 to TRBJ1-1; D ambiguous. Germline CDR1 reads SQVTM; CDR2 reads ANQGSEA. CDR3 length: 13 amino acids. V was shortened by 6 bases and J by 0 bases, with 11 bases between the two germline ends.

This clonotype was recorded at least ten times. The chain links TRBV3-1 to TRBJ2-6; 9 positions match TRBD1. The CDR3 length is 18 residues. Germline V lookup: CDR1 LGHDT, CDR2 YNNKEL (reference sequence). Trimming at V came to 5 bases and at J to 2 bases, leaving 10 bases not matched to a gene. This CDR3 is CASSTPGQGRAGANVLTF. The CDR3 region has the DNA TGTGCCAGCAGCACTCCGGGACAGGGAAGAGCTGGGGCCAACGTCCTGACTTTC.

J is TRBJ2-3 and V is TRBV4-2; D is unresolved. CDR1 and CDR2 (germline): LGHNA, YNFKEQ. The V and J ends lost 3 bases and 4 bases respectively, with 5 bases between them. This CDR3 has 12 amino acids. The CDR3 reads CASSHPADTQYF. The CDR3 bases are TGTGCCAGCAGCCATCCAGCAGATACGCAGTATTTT.

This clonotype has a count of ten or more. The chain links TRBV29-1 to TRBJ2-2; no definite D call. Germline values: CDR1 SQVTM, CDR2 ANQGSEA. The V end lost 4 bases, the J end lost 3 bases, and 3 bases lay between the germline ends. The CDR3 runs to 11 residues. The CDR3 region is CSVGDTGELFF. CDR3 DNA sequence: TGCAGCGTTGGGGACACCGGGGAGCTGTTTTTT.

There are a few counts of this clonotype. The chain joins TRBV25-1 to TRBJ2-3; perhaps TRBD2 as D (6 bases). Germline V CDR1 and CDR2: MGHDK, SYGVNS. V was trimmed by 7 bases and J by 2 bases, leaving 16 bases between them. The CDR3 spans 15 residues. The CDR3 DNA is TGTGCCAGCACTCCTCAGGCGGGGTCCACAGATACGCAGTATTTT. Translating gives CASTPQAGSTDTQYF.

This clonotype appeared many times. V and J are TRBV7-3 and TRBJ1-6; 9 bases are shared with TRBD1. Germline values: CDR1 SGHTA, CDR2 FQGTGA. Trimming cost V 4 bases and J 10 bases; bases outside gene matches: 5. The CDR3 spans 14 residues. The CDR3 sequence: CASSSGQGYSPLHF. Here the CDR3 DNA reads TGTGCCAGCAGCTCCGGACAGGGGTACTCACCCCTCCACTTT.